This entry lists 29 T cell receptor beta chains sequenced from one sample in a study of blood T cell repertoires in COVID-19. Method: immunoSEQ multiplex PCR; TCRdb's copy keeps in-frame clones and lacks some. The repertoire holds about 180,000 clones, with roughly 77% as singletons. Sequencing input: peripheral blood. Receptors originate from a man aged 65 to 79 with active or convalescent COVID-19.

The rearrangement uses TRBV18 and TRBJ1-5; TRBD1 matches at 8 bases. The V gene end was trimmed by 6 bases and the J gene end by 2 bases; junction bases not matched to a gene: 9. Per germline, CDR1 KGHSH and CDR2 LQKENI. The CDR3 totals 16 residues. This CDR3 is CASSPKTGEGNQPQHF. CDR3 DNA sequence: TGTGCCAGCTCGCCAAAGACAGGGGAAGGCAATCAGCCCCAGCATTTT. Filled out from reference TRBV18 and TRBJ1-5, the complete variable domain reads NAGVMQNPRHLVRRRGQEARLRCSPMKGHSHVYWYRQLPEEGLKFMVYLQKENIIDESGMPKERFSAEFPKEGPSILRIQQVVRGDSAAYFCASSPKTGEGNQPQHFGDGTRLSIL.

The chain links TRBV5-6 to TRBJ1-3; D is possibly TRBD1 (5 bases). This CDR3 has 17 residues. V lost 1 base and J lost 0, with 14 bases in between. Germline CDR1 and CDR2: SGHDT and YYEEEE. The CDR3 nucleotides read TGTGCCAGCAGCTTGTTCACAGGTTCGGGCTCTGGAAACACCATATATTTT. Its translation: CASSLFTGSGSGNTIYF.

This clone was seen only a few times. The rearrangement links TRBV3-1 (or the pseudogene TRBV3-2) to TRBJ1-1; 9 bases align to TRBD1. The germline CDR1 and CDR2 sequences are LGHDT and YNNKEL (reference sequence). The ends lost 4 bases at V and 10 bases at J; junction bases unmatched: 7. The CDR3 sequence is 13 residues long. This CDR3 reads CASSLRTGVAAFF. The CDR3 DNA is TGTGCCAGCAGCCTCCGGACAGGGGTAGCAGCTTTCTTT.

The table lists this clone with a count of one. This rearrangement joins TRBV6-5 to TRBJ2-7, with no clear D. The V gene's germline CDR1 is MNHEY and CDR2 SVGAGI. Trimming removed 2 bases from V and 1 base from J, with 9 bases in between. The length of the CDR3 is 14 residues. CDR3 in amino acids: CASSYDGRSYEQYF. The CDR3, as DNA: TGTGCCAGCAGTTACGACGGCAGGTCCTACGAGCAGTACTTC.

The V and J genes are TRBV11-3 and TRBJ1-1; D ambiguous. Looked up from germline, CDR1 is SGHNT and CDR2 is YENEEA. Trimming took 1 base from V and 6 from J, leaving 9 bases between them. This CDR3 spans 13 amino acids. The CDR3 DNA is TGTGCCAGCAGCTTAGTCGAAACTCCTGAAGCTTTCTTT. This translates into CASSLVETPEAFF.

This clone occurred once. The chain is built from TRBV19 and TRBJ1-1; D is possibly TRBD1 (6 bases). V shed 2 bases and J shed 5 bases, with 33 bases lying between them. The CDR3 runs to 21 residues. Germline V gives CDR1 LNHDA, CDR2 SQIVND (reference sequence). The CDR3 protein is CASSITVILGGRRLGETEAFF. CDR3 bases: TGTGCCAGTAGTATAACTGTAATTCTCGGGGGGCGAAGGTTGGGAGAAACTGAAGCTTTCTTT.

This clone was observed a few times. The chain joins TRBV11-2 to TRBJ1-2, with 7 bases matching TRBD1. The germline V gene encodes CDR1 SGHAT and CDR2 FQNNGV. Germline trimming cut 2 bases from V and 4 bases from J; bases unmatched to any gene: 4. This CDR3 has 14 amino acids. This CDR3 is CASSLSGQSYGYTF. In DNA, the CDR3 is TGTGCCAGCAGCTTATCGGGACAGAGCTATGGCTACACCTTC.

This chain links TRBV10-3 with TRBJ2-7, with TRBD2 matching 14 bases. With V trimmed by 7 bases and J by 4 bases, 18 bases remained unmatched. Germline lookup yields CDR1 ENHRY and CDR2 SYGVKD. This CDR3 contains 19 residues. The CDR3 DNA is TGTGCCATCATGCGAGACCCCGGGACTAGCGGGGGTGCGACTTACGAGCAGTACTTC. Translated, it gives CAIMRDPGTSGGATYEQYF.

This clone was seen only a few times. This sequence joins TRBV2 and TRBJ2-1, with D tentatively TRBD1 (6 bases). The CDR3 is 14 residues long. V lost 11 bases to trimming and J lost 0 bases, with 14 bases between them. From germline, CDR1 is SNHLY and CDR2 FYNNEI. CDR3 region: CACTGSYSYNEQFF. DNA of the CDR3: TGTGCCTGTACAGGGTCTTACTCCTACAATGAGCAGTTCTTC.

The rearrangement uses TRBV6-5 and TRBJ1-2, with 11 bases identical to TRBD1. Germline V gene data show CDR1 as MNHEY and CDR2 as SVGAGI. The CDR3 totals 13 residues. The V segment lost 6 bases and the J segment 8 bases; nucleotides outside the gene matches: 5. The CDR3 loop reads CASSPGQGGGYTF. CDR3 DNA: TGTGCCAGCAGCCCGGGACAGGGGGGAGGCTACACCTTC.

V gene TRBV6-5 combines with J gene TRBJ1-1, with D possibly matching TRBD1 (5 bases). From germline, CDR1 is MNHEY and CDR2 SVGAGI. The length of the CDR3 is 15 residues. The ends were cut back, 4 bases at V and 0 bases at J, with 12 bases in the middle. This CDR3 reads CASSSLQGMNTEAFF. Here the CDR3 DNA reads TGTGCCAGCAGTTCCCTGCAGGGCATGAACACTGAAGCTTTCTTT.

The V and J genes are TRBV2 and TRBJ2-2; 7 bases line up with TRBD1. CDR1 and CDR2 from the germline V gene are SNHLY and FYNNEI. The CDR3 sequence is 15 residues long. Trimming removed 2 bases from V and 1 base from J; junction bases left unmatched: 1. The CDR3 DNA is TGTGCCAGCAGTGAAAGGACAGGGAACACCGGGGAGCTGTTTTTT. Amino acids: CASSERTGNTGELFF.

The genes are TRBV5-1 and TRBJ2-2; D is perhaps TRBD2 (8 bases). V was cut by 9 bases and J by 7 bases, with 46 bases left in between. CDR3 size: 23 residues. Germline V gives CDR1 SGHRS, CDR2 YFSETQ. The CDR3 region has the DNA TGCGCCAACCAAGCAAACCCAGGGACAGACGAACCTTATGGGCGGGAGGCCGGCGGGGAGCTGTTTTTT. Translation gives CANQANPGTDEPYGREAGGELFF.

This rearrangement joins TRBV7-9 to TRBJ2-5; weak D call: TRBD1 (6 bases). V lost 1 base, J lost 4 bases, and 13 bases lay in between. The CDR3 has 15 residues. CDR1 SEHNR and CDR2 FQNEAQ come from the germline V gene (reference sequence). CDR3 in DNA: TGTGCCAGCAGCTTAGTAAGGGGGTTCTCAGAGACCCAGTACTTC. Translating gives CASSLVRGFSETQYF.

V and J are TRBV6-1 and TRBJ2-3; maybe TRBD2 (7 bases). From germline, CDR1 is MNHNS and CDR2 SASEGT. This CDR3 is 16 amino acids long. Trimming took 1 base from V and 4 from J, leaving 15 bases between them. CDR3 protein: CASSEGGGGGADTQYF. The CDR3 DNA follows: TGTGCCAGCAGTGAAGGAGGGGGGGGCGGGGCAGATACGCAGTATTTT.

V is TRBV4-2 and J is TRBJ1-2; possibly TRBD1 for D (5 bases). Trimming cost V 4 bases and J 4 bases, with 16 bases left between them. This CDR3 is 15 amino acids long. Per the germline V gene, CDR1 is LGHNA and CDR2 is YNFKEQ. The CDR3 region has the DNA TGTGCCAGCAGCCCATGGGGGGAATCCCGCTATGGCTACACCTTC. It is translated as CASSPWGESRYGYTF.

CDR3 DNA: TGTGCCAGCAGCGCGAGACAGTTCACCGGGGAGCTGTTTTTT. Translating it yields CASSARQFTGELFF. This chain connects TRBV7-8 to TRBJ2-2, with D maybe TRBD1 (5 bases). This CDR3 has 14 residues. Germline CDR1 SGHVS, CDR2 FQNEAQ. V shed 5 bases and J shed 4 bases, with 11 bases lying between them.

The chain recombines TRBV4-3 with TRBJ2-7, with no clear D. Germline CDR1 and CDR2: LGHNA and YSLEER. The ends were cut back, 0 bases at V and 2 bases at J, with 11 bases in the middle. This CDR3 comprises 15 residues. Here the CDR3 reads CASSQEFQKTYEQYF. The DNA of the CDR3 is TGCGCCAGCAGCCAAGAGTTTCAGAAGACCTACGAGCAGTACTTC.

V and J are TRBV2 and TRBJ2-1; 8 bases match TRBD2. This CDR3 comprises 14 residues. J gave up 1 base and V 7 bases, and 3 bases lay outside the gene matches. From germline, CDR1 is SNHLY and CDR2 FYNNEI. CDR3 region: CASKQRESYNEQFF. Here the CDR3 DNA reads TGTGCCAGCAAGCAGCGGGAGTCCTACAATGAGCAGTTCTTC.

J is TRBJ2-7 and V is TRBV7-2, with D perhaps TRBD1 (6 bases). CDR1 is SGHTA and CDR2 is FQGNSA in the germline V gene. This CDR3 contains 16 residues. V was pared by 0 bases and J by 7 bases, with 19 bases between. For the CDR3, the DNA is TGTGCCAGCAGCTTAGCGTGGAGTAGGGGGTGGGATGAGCAGTACTTC. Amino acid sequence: CASSLAWSRGWDEQYF.

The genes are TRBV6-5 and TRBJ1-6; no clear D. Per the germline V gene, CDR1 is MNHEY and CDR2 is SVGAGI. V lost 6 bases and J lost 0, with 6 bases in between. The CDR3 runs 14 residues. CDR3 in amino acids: CASRHNSYNSPLHF. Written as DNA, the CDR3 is TGTGCCAGCAGACACAACTCCTATAATTCACCCCTCCACTTT.

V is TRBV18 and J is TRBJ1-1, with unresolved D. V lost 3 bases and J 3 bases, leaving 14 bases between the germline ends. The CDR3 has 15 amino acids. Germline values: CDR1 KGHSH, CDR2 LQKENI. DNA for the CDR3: TGTGCCAGCTCACCTACCACGACCCAGGACACTGAAGCTTTCTTT. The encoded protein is CASSPTTTQDTEAFF.

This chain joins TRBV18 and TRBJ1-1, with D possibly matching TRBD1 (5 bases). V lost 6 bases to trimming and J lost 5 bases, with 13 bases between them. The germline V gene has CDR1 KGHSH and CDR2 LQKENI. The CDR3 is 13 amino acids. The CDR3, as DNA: TGTGCCAGCTCCCGGGGGGGAACAACTGAAGCTTTCTTT. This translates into CASSRGGTTEAFF.

CDR3 bases: TGTGCCAGCACAAGGACAGGGACAAGCAATCAGCCCCAGCATTTT. Translated, it gives CASTRTGTSNQPQHF. V and J are TRBV6-5 and TRBJ1-5, with 8 nucleotides matching TRBD1. The CDR3 has 15 amino acids. Looked up from germline, CDR1 is MNHEY and CDR2 is SVGAGI. Trimming took 7 bases from V and 1 from J; bases not matched to a gene: 6.

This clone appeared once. CDR3 amino acids: CASSPQRGMNTEAFF. The CDR3 DNA follows: TGTGCCAGCAGCCCCCAGAGGGGGATGAACACTGAAGCTTTCTTT. The gene calls are TRBV9 and TRBJ1-1, with D possibly TRBD1 on 6 matching bases. Germline lookup yields CDR1 SGDLS and CDR2 YYNGEE. Deletions cut 4 bases from V and 0 bases from J, with 13 bases between. The CDR3 is 15 amino acids.

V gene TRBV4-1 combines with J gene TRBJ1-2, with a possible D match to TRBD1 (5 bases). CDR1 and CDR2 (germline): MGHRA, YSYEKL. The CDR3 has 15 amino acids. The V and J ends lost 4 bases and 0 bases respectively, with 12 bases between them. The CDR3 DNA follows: TGCGCCAGCAGCCCAGGGCACAGCACTAACTATGGCTACACCTTC. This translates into CASSPGHSTNYGYTF.

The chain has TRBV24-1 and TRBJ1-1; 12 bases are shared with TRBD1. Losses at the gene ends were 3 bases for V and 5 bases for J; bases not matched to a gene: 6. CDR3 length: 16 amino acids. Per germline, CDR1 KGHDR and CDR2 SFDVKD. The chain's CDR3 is CATSDPGTGGGTEAFF. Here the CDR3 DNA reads TGTGCCACCAGTGATCCCGGGACAGGGGGCGGGACTGAAGCTTTCTTT.

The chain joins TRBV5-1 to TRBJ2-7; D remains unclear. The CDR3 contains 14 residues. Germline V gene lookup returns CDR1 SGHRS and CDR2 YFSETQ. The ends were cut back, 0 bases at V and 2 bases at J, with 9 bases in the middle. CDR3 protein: CASSLGAPAYEQYF. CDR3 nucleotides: TGCGCCAGCAGCTTGGGGGCGCCGGCCTACGAGCAGTACTTC. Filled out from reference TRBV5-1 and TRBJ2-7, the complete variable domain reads KAGVTQTPRYLIKTRGQQVTLSCSPISGHRSVSWYQQTPGQGLQFLFEYFSETQRNKGNFPGRFSGRQFSNSRSEMNVSTLELGDSALYLCASSLGAPAYEQYFGPGTRLTVT.

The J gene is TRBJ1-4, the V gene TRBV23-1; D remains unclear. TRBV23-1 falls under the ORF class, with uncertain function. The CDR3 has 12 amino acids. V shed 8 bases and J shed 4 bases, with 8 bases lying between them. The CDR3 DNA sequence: TGCGCCAGCTCCTGTCTTAATGAAAAACTGTTTTTT. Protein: CASSCLNEKLFF.